The 14 T cell receptor beta chains presented below share a single source sample, sequenced in a study of human T cells and chemical hapten exposure. As to time point: pre-sensitization, week 0. Treatment: therapeutic diphenylcyclopropenone sensitization with weekly scalp DPC. One entry per CDR3 protein, called by TCRdb with MiXCR from the RACE reads. The table records about 80,000 distinct CDR3 sequences, 14% of them present only once. This specimen consisted of whole blood, obtained in connection with sensitization to the hapten diphenylcyclopropenone (DPC). The origin of the receptors is a woman in her 50s with alopecia areata. Some clones in this sample may be carry-over from other donors' samples.

This clonotype was observed a handful of times. The V gene is TRBV27, the J gene TRBJ2-2; D not resolved. The CDR3 sequence is 11 residues long. V lost 8 bases to trimming and J lost 6 bases, with 7 bases between them. Germline V lookup: CDR1 MNHEY, CDR2 SMNVEV (reference sequence). CDR3 sequence: CASAQSGELFF. The CDR3 DNA reads TGTGCCAGCGCGCAATCCGGGGAGCTGTTTTTT.

Judged by abundance, this clonotype is medium-sized. The gene calls are TRBV7-6 and TRBJ2-5; D not certain. V dropped 4 bases and J dropped 6 bases, with 6 bases sitting between them. The CDR3 loop spans 11 amino acids. The germline V gene encodes CDR1 SGHVS and CDR2 FNYEAQ. The CDR3 DNA sequence: TGTGCCAGCAGCTCGACAAAGACCCAGTACTTC. This codes for CASSSTKTQYF.

The chain combines TRBV10-2 with TRBJ1-2; TRBD1 aligns across 10 bases. J was trimmed by 7 bases and V by 10 bases; bases with no gene match: 6. This CDR3 has 12 amino acids. The V gene's germline CDR1 is WSHSY and CDR2 SAAADI. CDR3 residues: CATRQGASGYTF. In DNA, the CDR3 is TGCGCCACCAGACAGGGGGCAAGTGGCTACACCTTC.

The V and J genes are TRBV27 and TRBJ1-2, with 11 bases identical to TRBD1. The CDR3 has 14 residues. The V gene's germline CDR1 is MNHEY and CDR2 SMNVEV (reference sequence). Trimming took 8 bases from V and 8 from J; bases not matched to a gene: 10. The CDR3 bases are TGTGCCAGCCGGACAGGGGGCGCAGGAGGGGGCTACACCTTC. Its translation: CASRTGGAGGGYTF.

The rearrangement uses TRBV11-3 and TRBJ2-7, with D possibly TRBD1 on 5 matching bases. Germline CDR1 reads SGHNT; CDR2 reads YENEEA. V shed 5 bases and J shed 4 bases, with 15 bases lying between them. This CDR3 is 14 amino acids long. As DNA, the CDR3 is TGTGCCAGCAGCCCGCACCCGGACACTTACGAGCAGTACTTC. Its translation is CASSPHPDTYEQYF.

The rearrangement joins TRBV20-1 to TRBJ2-7; 7 positions agree with TRBD1. Trimming took 4 bases from V and 2 from J; bases not matched to a gene: 2. The CDR3 totals 12 residues. The germline V gene has CDR1 DFQATT and CDR2 SNEGSKA (reference sequence). Written as DNA, the CDR3 is TGCAGTGCTAAGCAGGGGGCCTACGAGCAGTACTTC. Amino acid sequence: CSAKQGAYEQYF.

This clonotype was seen only a few times. The chain links TRBV7-2 to TRBJ2-7, with D perhaps given as TRBD1 or TRBD2 (6 bases each). V lost 5 bases and J 6 bases, leaving 17 bases between the germline ends. Germline V gene lookup returns CDR1 SGHTA and CDR2 FQGNSA. The CDR3 totals 14 residues. The CDR3 region is CASSPVGGPGEQYF. The CDR3 coding sequence is TGTGCCAGCAGCCCCGTCGGGGGCCCCGGCGAGCAGTACTTC.

The sample holds a few counts of this clonotype. The rearrangement links TRBV15 to TRBJ1-4; the D is unclear. Between the trimmed V and J ends, which lost 2 bases and 7 bases, there was a span of 8 bases. The CDR3 consists of 13 residues. The germline gives CDR1 LNHNV, CDR2 YYDKDF (reference sequence). The chain's CDR3 is CATSRKGPEKLFF. As DNA, the CDR3 is TGTGCCACCAGCAGAAAAGGGCCTGAAAAACTGTTTTTT.

This clonotype was detected a few times. The CDR3 is CASSRKAEGLQNIQYF. The CDR3 region has the DNA TGTGCCAGCAGCCGTAAGGCGGAGGGCCTCCAAAACATTCAGTACTTC. V is TRBV3-1 and J is TRBJ2-4; a weak D match, TRBD2 (6 bases). The CDR3 is 16 residues long. The germline V and J ends were trimmed by 4 bases and 5 bases, with 18 bases remaining between them. Germline loops: CDR1 LGHDT, CDR2 YNNKEL (reference sequence).

This clonotype was picked up many times. The chain uses TRBV5-6 and TRBJ2-7, with TRBD1 identical over 8 bases. The CDR3 is 16 residues long. V lost 0 bases to trimming and J lost 0 bases; unmatched junction nucleotides: 5. CDR1 is SGHDT, CDR2 YYEEEE, per germline. In DNA, the CDR3 is TGTGCCAGCAGCTTGGTCGGGACAGGACTCTCCTACGAGCAGTACTTC. Protein product: CASSLVGTGLSYEQYF.

This clonotype was counted many times. This chain joins TRBV6-1 and TRBJ2-1; tentative D call: TRBD2 (6 bases). Trimming took off 5 bases at V and 10 bases at J, with 9 bases between the two ends. The CDR3 sequence is 11 residues long. Germline-derived CDR1 and CDR2 are MNHNS and SASEGT. The CDR3 coding sequence is TGTGCCAGCAGTCGCGGGGAGGAGCAGTTCTTC. Translation: CASSRGEEQFF.

The rearrangement links TRBV20-1 to TRBJ2-7, with 9 nucleotides matching TRBD1. The CDR3 spans 13 residues. The germline CDR1 and CDR2 sequences are DFQATT and SNEGSKA (reference sequence). V trimming: 5 bases; J trimming: 4 bases; junction bases outside the gene matches: 6. CDR3 region: CSAPGQGKYEQYF. The CDR3 nucleotides are TGCAGTGCTCCGGGACAGGGCAAGTACGAGCAGTACTTC.

The V call is TRBV10-3, the J call TRBJ1-6; 7 nucleotides align to TRBD1. V was clipped by 10 bases and J by 7 bases; unmatched bases: 7. This CDR3 has 13 amino acids. In germline, CDR1 is ENHRY, CDR2 SYGVKD. DNA of the CDR3: TGTGCCACCCAGGGGGAATCGAATTCACCCCTCCACTTT. Amino acids: CATQGESNSPLHF.

The CDR3 here is CASSLELLAGADTQYF. CDR3 coding DNA: TGTGCCAGCAGCTTAGAACTACTAGCGGGAGCAGATACGCAGTATTTT. This chain joins TRBV7-9 and TRBJ2-3; 11 bases agree with TRBD2. The trim removed 1 base at V and 4 bases at J, leaving 4 bases unmatched. The CDR3 extends over 16 amino acids. CDR1 SEHNR and CDR2 FQNEAQ come from the germline V gene (reference sequence).